The text below deals with one T cell receptor (beta chain). Authors' analysis steps: Amplification of reference gene primers was used by the study to estimate nucleated cell counts. Sequencing used immunoSEQ multiplex PCR; TCRdb keeps in-frame clones, though not all of them. V and J calls and clone size come straight from that table; D and trimming were deduced from the DNA. The table shows about 190,000 clones, with 89% occurring only once. This record belongs to a study of blood T cell repertoires in COVID-19. Background on the study: Samples taken during acute and convalescent COVID-19 were collected in the United States, Italy and Spain.

CDR3 length: 14 amino acids. Germline loops: CDR1 MNHEY, CDR2 SMNVEV (reference sequence). V lost 6 bases, J lost 3 bases, and 5 bases stayed unmatched. Sequencing was carried out using peripheral blood. This TCR was recovered from a man aged 35-49 years with acute or convalescent COVID-19. The gene calls are TRBV27 and TRBJ2-7; 10 nucleotides match TRBD2. DNA for the CDR3: TGTGCCAGCAGGGTACTAGCGGGAAACTACGAGCAGTACTTC. Amino acids: CASRVLAGNYEQYF.